The rows below give T cell receptor beta chains drawn from one sample of a study of shared clonotypes between healthy human individuals. Measured with immunoSEQ multiplex PCR; TCRdb has only the in-frame clones, and not every one. The sample lists a few hundred thousand clones, more than 95% seen once, with 0.057% in the top ten. The sequenced material came from naive CD4+ T cells sorted from blood. The receptors shown here come from a woman aged 25-40 years in good health. The CDR3 runs from the conserved cysteine through the conserved F or W. Fields, in order: J gene, V gene, clone size, D gene, CDR3 DNA, CDR3 protein. D genes are given only for firm matches. Only some rows state a clone size, as once, few, many or a class for expanded clones.

j_gene: TRBJ2-3
v_gene: TRBV4-1
abundance: once
d_gene: -
CDR3nt: TGCGCCAGCAGCCAAAACCCTAGCGACAGCACAGATACGCAGTATTTT
CDR3aa: CASSQNPSDSTDTQYF

j_gene: TRBJ1-5
v_gene: TRBV28
abundance: -
d_gene: TRBD1
CDR3nt: TGTGCCAGCAGTTTAACAGGGGGCCATCAGCCCCAGCATTTT
CDR3aa: CASSLTGGHQPQHF

j_gene: TRBJ1-5
v_gene: TRBV2
abundance: -
d_gene: TRBD1
CDR3nt: TGTGCCAGCAGGTGGACAGGGGATAATCAGCCCCAGCATTTT
CDR3aa: CASRWTGDNQPQHF

j_gene: TRBJ1-4
v_gene: TRBV21-1
abundance: -
d_gene: -
CDR3nt: TGTGCCATTCCTGATGGCTGCCGGAGTAATGAAAAACTGTTTTTT
CDR3aa: CAIPDGCRSNEKLFF

j_gene: TRBJ2-7
v_gene: TRBV10-3
abundance: -
d_gene: TRBD1
CDR3nt: TGTGCCATCAGTGAGTCGGACAGGGGATCCTACGAGCAGTACTTC
CDR3aa: CAISESDRGSYEQYF

j_gene: TRBJ2-4
v_gene: TRBV5-1
abundance: -
d_gene: -
CDR3nt: TGCGCCAGCAGCCCTTCTACCTTTCAGGGGCTCTGGGCCAAAAACATTCAGTACTTC
CDR3aa: CASSPSTFQGLWAKNIQYF

j_gene: TRBJ2-3
v_gene: TRBV5-1
abundance: -
d_gene: -
CDR3nt: TGCGCCAGCAGTCAGCTACTCTGGGACACAGATACGCAGTATTTT
CDR3aa: CASSQLLWDTDTQYF

j_gene: TRBJ2-1
v_gene: TRBV28
abundance: -
d_gene: TRBD2
CDR3nt: TGTGCCAGCAGTTTACTCCGGACTAGCGGGTACTTCAATGAGCAGTTCTTC
CDR3aa: CASSLLRTSGYFNEQFF

j_gene: TRBJ2-2
v_gene: TRBV27
abundance: -
d_gene: -
CDR3nt: TGTGCCAGCAGTTTTCGTCCGGGAGCCGGGGAGCTGTTTTTT
CDR3aa: CASSFRPGAGELFF

j_gene: TRBJ2-3
v_gene: TRBV9
abundance: -
d_gene: -
CDR3nt: TGTGCCAGCAGCGTAAGAGGACAGGGAGGGACCTCTGGTGCAGATACGCAGTATTTT
CDR3aa: CASSVRGQGGTSGADTQYF